One sample yielded the 26 T cell receptor beta chains listed below, sequenced in a study of cytomegalovirus exposure and HLA in healthy donors (dated by TCRdb to 2015 to 2018). Libraries were constructed by the immunoSEQ multiplex PCR assay. For the multiplex PCR, a mixture combining 60 forward primers for TCR Vbeta segments and 13 reverse primers for TCR Jbeta segments was used. Drawn from immuneACCESS, this table holds only the in-frame rearrangements with V and J called that TCRdb kept. Clones are partly lost; checked studies trace under half to an unresolved V gene and leave the rest unexplained. Counted in this sample were some 140,000 clones; 65% to 85% of them appeared once. Of the sample, around 1.5% is held by the ten largest clones. The sequenced sample consisted of PBMCs. These receptors were collected from a woman younger than 35 in good health and CMV-seronegative.

This rearrangement joins TRBV10-3 to TRBJ2-7, with 9 bases that match TRBD1. The CDR3 has 13 residues. In germline, CDR1 is ENHRY, CDR2 SYGVKD. V was clipped by 10 bases and J by 5 bases; unmatched bases: 9. The DNA for the CDR3 is TGTGCCACCAGGGGGACAGGGAACCACGAGCAGTACTTC. As protein: CATRGTGNHEQYF.

V is TRBV5-4 and J is TRBJ1-4, with D possibly being TRBD1 (5 bases). The CDR3 is made up of 17 amino acids. Per germline, CDR1 SGHNT and CDR2 YYREEE (reference sequence). The germline V and J ends were trimmed by 0 bases and 0 bases, with 12 bases remaining between them. The CDR3 region is CASSLGGGRATNEKLFF. The CDR3 region has the DNA TGTGCCAGCAGCTTGGGGGGGGGACGAGCAACTAATGAAAAACTGTTTTTT.

This chain connects TRBV30 to TRBJ2-5, with 8 bases fitting TRBD2. This CDR3 has 12 residues. Germline V gene lookup returns CDR1 GTSNPN and CDR2 SVGIG (reference sequence). V lost 1 base to trimming and J lost 5 bases; unmatched junction nucleotides: 0. CDR3 in DNA: TGTGCCTGGAGTGGCGGGAGGGAGACCCAGTACTTC. Its protein product is CAWSGGRETQYF.

J is TRBJ2-3 and V is TRBV4-1, with D unclear. V dropped 3 bases and J dropped 3 bases, with 16 bases sitting between them. Germline CDR1 reads MGHRA; CDR2 reads YSYEKL. The CDR3 contains 16 residues. Here the CDR3 DNA reads TGCGCCAGCAGCCAGGCGATGACAAGAAGGACAGATACGCAGTATTTT. This gives the protein CASSQAMTRRTDTQYF.

The chain recombines TRBV12-5 with TRBJ2-7; a possible D gene is TRBD2 (6 bases). Germline V gene lookup returns CDR1 LGHNT and CDR2 FRNRAP. This CDR3 spans 15 amino acids. The V end lost 1 base, the J end lost 5 bases, and 15 bases lay between the germline ends. Here the CDR3 DNA reads TGTGCTAGTGGTTTGGGGCTAGCGTGGGGCCACGAGCAGTACTTC. It yields the protein CASGLGLAWGHEQYF.

The rearrangement links TRBV10-2 to TRBJ1-1; D is ambiguous. Germline lookup yields CDR1 WSHSY and CDR2 SAAADI. Trimming removed 0 bases from V and 5 bases from J, with 16 bases in between. The CDR3 loop spans 16 amino acids. The CDR3, as DNA: TGCGCCAGCAGTGAGTCGCGGGAGAACATGGGGACTGAAGCTTTCTTT. As protein: CASSESRENMGTEAFF.

The chain combines TRBV29-1 with TRBJ1-1; possibly TRBD1 for D (5 bases). CDR1 is SQVTM, CDR2 ANQGSEA, per germline. The CDR3 loop spans 13 amino acids. V was trimmed by 6 bases and J by 3 bases, leaving 14 bases between them. The CDR3: CSVAQGWDTEAFF. The CDR3 bases are TGCAGCGTGGCTCAGGGTTGGGACACTGAAGCTTTCTTT.

The gene calls are TRBV14 and TRBJ2-5, with D maybe TRBD1 (5 bases). The CDR3 length is 14 residues. Germline values: CDR1 SGHDN, CDR2 FVKESK. The ends were cut back, 1 base at V and 7 bases at J, with 13 bases in the middle. This CDR3 is CASSQAGVRGTQYF. The DNA for the CDR3 is TGTGCCAGCAGCCAAGCGGGCGTAAGGGGGACCCAGTACTTC.

V and J are TRBV6-1 and TRBJ1-1; no clear D gene. This CDR3 comprises 12 residues. CDR1 and CDR2 (germline): MNHNS, SASEGT. With 5 bases removed from V and 0 bases from J, the gap between germline ends came to 4 bases. As DNA, the CDR3 is TGTGCCAGCAGTACGGTGAACACTGAAGCTTTCTTT. Protein: CASSTVNTEAFF.

This clone occurred a few times. The rearrangement joins TRBV5-4 to TRBJ1-4; D not resolved. CDR3 length: 12 amino acids. The V and J ends lost 1 base and 15 bases respectively, with 13 bases between them. Germline V gene sequence: CDR1 SGHNT, CDR2 YYREEE (reference sequence). The CDR3 here is CASSLPSGGLFF. For the CDR3, the DNA is TGTGCCAGCAGCTTGCCGTCGGGAGGGTTGTTTTTT.

The chain employs TRBV2 and TRBJ2-3; perhaps TRBD1 as D (7 bases). V was cut by 3 bases and J by 4 bases, with 14 bases left in between. In germline, CDR1 is SNHLY, CDR2 FYNNEI. The length of the CDR3 is 15 residues. CDR3 loop: CASSDPQGGADTQYF. The CDR3 region has the DNA TGTGCCAGCAGTGATCCGCAGGGGGGTGCAGATACGCAGTATTTT.

The J gene is TRBJ2-1, the V gene TRBV6-1; 9 nucleotides align to TRBD2. The CDR3 sequence is 13 residues long. After removal of 11 bases from V and 6 bases from J, the junction contained 8 bases not matched to a gene. Germline CDR1 and CDR2: MNHNS and SASEGT. The CDR3 spells CASGLAGSNEQFF. The DNA for the CDR3 is TGTGCCTCTGGGCTAGCGGGATCCAATGAGCAGTTCTTC.

The count of this clone is one. V and J are TRBV30 and TRBJ1-1; 9 nucleotides agree with TRBD1. CDR1 is GTSNPN, CDR2 SVGIG, per germline (reference sequence). V lost 4 bases and J lost 4; bases outside the gene matches: 13. CDR3 length: 16 amino acids. The CDR3 bases are TGTGCCTGGAATCCCGGGACAGGGAAGATGAGCACTGAAGCTTTCTTT. This codes for CAWNPGTGKMSTEAFF.

The chain uses TRBV6-5 and TRBJ1-2, with D unresolved. The V gene's germline CDR1 is MNHEY and CDR2 SVGAGI. The CDR3 totals 16 residues. V was trimmed by 0 bases and J by 0 bases, leaving 11 bases between them. As DNA, the CDR3 is TGTGCCAGCAGTTACTCTTTGGCAGATACTAACTATGGCTACACCTTC. Its translation: CASSYSLADTNYGYTF.

This clone showed up just once. CDR3 sequence reads: CASSLGTPLNTEAFF. The DNA for the CDR3 is TGTGCCAGCAGCTTGGGGACACCTTTGAACACTGAAGCTTTCTTT. The chain carries TRBV5-4 and TRBJ1-1, with D maybe TRBD1 (5 bases). From germline, CDR1 is SGHNT and CDR2 YYREEE (reference sequence). V was cut by 0 bases and J by 0 bases, with 9 bases left in between. The CDR3 is made up of 15 amino acids.

The chain joins TRBV5-1 to TRBJ1-1; tentative D call: TRBD1 (5 bases). The CDR3 is 15 amino acids. The germline gives CDR1 SGHRS, CDR2 YFSETQ. The V end was cut by 5 bases, the J end by 0 bases, with 14 bases between. The CDR3 sequence is CASREGTLLNTEAFF. The CDR3, as DNA: TGCGCCAGCAGGGAGGGGACCCTGTTGAACACTGAAGCTTTCTTT.

The chain combines TRBV5-1 with TRBJ1-2, with 10 nucleotides matching TRBD1. The germline gives CDR1 SGHRS, CDR2 YFSETQ. Trimming removed 0 bases from V and 8 bases from J; junction bases left unmatched: 1. The CDR3 loop spans 13 amino acids. The CDR3 reads CASSLGQGAGYTF. DNA for the CDR3: TGCGCCAGCAGCTTGGGACAGGGGGCGGGCTACACCTTC.

This sequence joins TRBV19 and TRBJ1-4; D might be TRBD1 (6 bases). Trimming took 8 bases from V and 6 from J, leaving 13 bases between them. In germline, CDR1 is LNHDA, CDR2 SQIVND (reference sequence). CDR3 size: 13 residues. CDR3 residues: CASQQGEYEKLFF. CDR3 DNA sequence: TGTGCCAGTCAACAGGGAGAGTATGAAAAACTGTTTTTT.

Only a few counts were recorded for this clone. This chain connects TRBV29-1 to TRBJ1-1; 10 bases are a match to TRBD1. V was pared by 2 bases and J by 4 bases, with 1 base of the junction left unmatched. This CDR3 is built from 13 residues. From germline, CDR1 is SQVTM and CDR2 ANQGSEA. This CDR3 is CSVERDRGTEAFF. The CDR3 nucleotides are TGCAGCGTTGAAAGGGACAGGGGCACTGAAGCTTTCTTT. The full variable domain, with the rest looked up from reference TRBV29-1 and TRBJ1-1, is SAVISQKPSRDICQRGTSLTIQCQVDSQVTMMFWYRQQPGQSLTLIATANQGSEATYESGFVIDKFPISRPNLTFSTLTVSNMSPEDSSIYLCSVERDRGTEAFFGQGTRLTVV.

The genes are TRBV7-2 and TRBJ2-7; possibly TRBD2 for D (5 bases). V was pared by 2 bases and J by 6 bases, with 17 bases between. The CDR3 has 15 amino acids. Germline V gene lookup returns CDR1 SGHTA and CDR2 FQGNSA. For the CDR3, the DNA is TGTGCCAGCAGCTTACCCCCAACAGAGGGTGCCGAGCAGTACTTC. Translating it yields CASSLPPTEGAEQYF.

The CDR3 loop reads CAWSAAGGYEQYF. CDR3 in DNA: TGTGCCTGGAGTGCGGCAGGGGGTTACGAGCAGTACTTC. J is TRBJ2-7 and V is TRBV30; 7 positions agree with TRBD1. With V trimmed by 1 base and J by 4 bases, 4 bases remained unmatched. This CDR3 is built from 13 residues. Germline CDR1 and CDR2: GTSNPN and SVGIG (reference sequence).

This sequence joins TRBV28 and TRBJ1-1, with 11 bases lining up with TRBD1. V gave up 8 bases and J gave up 5 bases; unmatched junction bases: 16. Looked up from germline, CDR1 is MDHEN and CDR2 is SYDVKM. The CDR3 length is 17 residues. The CDR3 DNA sequence: TGTGCCAGCGCCTCGGTGCGTGTGGGACAGGGGGGGACTGAAGCTTTCTTT. Protein sequence: CASASVRVGQGGTEAFF.

The chain is built from TRBV12-5 and TRBJ2-6, with TRBD1 identical over 11 bases. Germline assignment: CDR1 LGHNT and CDR2 FRNRAP. This CDR3 spans 14 amino acids. Trimming at V came to 4 bases and at J to 10 bases, leaving 3 bases not matched to a gene. CDR3 coding DNA: TGTGCTAGTGGTTCTGGGACAGGGGGGAACGTCCTGACTTTC. It specifies CASGSGTGGNVLTF.

This clone was detected a few times. The rearrangement uses TRBV5-6 and TRBJ2-7; a weak D match, TRBD1 (6 bases). Germline V CDR1 and CDR2: SGHDT, YYEEEE. This CDR3 has 13 residues. V lost 1 base and J lost 6, with 11 bases in between. The CDR3 sequence: CASSLTGSGEQYF. The CDR3 DNA reads as TGTGCCAGCAGCTTGACAGGGTCGGGCGAGCAGTACTTC.

V is TRBV7-9 and J is TRBJ2-7, with TRBD1 identical over 8 bases. CDR1 and CDR2 from the germline V gene are SEHNR and FQNEAQ (reference sequence). This CDR3 contains 14 residues. V was clipped by 1 base and J by 4 bases; unmatched bases: 3. The CDR3 bases are TGTGCCAGCAGCTTAGGCGGACAGGGTTACGAGCAGTACTTC. Residues: CASSLGGQGYEQYF.

This sequence joins TRBV20-1 and TRBJ1-2; 7 nucleotides agree with TRBD1. Germline V gene data show CDR1 as DFQATT and CDR2 as SNEGSKA (reference sequence). The CDR3 contains 11 residues. V shed 5 bases and J 8 bases; nucleotides not matched to a gene: 5. For the CDR3, the DNA is TGCAGTGCTCCTACAGGGGTCGGCTACACCTTC. It translates to CSAPTGVGYTF.